Shown below are 27 T cell receptor beta chains from a single sample sequenced in a study of T cell responses to AZD1222 COVID-19 vaccine. The assay was immunoSEQ multiplex PCR, and TCRdb's table has in-frame clones only and misses some. Among about 81,000 clones listed, 85% to 95% were seen once. The sequencing used peripheral blood, collected 28 days after the second AZD1222 dose. Source of these receptors: an adult who received the AZD1222 COVID-19 vaccine.

This chain connects TRBV7-6 to TRBJ1-3; tentatively, D is TRBD1 (5 bases). This CDR3 has 13 residues. V shed 4 bases and J shed 14 bases, with 18 bases lying between them. The germline V gene has CDR1 SGHVS and CDR2 FNYEAQ. CDR3 amino acids: CASSSPDKYALYF. In nucleotides, the CDR3 is TGTGCCAGCAGCTCCCCGGACAAATACGCCCTATATTTT.

The rearrangement links TRBV29-1 to TRBJ1-1; perhaps TRBD1 as D (5 bases). The ends were cut back, 7 bases at V and 2 bases at J, with 8 bases in the middle. The CDR3 length is 11 residues. Looked up from germline, CDR1 is SQVTM and CDR2 is ANQGSEA. As DNA, the CDR3 is TGCAGCGCCAGGGACAACACTGAAGCTTTCTTT. This encodes CSARDNTEAFF.

V usage is TRBV2 and J usage is TRBJ2-7; D remains unclear. V was clipped by 6 bases and J by 5 bases, with 11 bases between them. This CDR3 contains 12 residues. The germline gives CDR1 SNHLY, CDR2 FYNNEI. CDR3 DNA: TGTGCCAGCAGCCAAAGCAGTGACGAGCAGTACTTC. It yields the protein CASSQSSDEQYF.

CDR3 in DNA: TGCAGCGTCGCAGGGAGTGGGACTAGCGGGATCAATGAGCAGTTCTTC. This gives the protein CSVAGSGTSGINEQFF. V gene TRBV29-1 combines with J gene TRBJ2-1; 13 bases line up with TRBD2. The CDR3 runs to 16 residues. The trim removed 6 bases at V and 6 bases at J, leaving 11 bases unmatched. Germline V gene data show CDR1 as SQVTM and CDR2 as ANQGSEA.

The chain uses TRBV10-3 and TRBJ2-1, with D uncertain. V was trimmed by 3 bases and J by 7 bases, leaving 10 bases between them. Germline V CDR1 and CDR2: ENHRY, SYGVKD. The CDR3 sequence is 13 residues long. In DNA, the CDR3 is TGTGCCATCAGTGAAGGAGCGATGAATGAGCAGTTCTTC. Protein: CAISEGAMNEQFF.

The CDR3 nucleotides read TGCAGCGCCCCCAGCTGGGGAATTAGCACAGATACGCAGTATTTT. It codes for CSAPSWGISTDTQYF. V and J are TRBV29-1 and TRBJ2-3; D uncertain. Germline V gene sequence: CDR1 SQVTM, CDR2 ANQGSEA. Trimming pared 7 bases from V and 0 bases from J, leaving 17 bases between. This CDR3 comprises 15 residues.

This sequence joins TRBV4-1 and TRBJ1-2; D gene ambiguous. V gave up 3 bases and J gave up 2 bases, with 16 bases separating them. This CDR3 spans 16 amino acids. In germline, CDR1 is MGHRA, CDR2 YSYEKL. The CDR3 is CASSHNAGAANYGYTF. CDR3 nucleotides: TGCGCCAGCAGCCACAACGCCGGAGCAGCGAACTATGGCTACACCTTC.

This clone was seen only once. This chain joins TRBV28 and TRBJ2-7; 11 nucleotides line up with TRBD2. CDR1 is MDHEN, CDR2 SYDVKM, per germline. Trimming cost V 6 bases and J 6 bases; bases outside gene matches: 13. The CDR3 has 16 amino acids. The CDR3 nucleotides are TGTGCCAGCAGCTCAGGTACTAGCGGGAGAGCACCCGAGCAGTACTTC. Amino acid sequence: CASSSGTSGRAPEQYF.

V gene TRBV7-2 combines with J gene TRBJ1-5, with a possible D match to TRBD1 (5 bases). The germline V and J ends were trimmed by 5 bases and 4 bases, with 15 bases remaining between them. The CDR3 loop spans 15 amino acids. The germline CDR1 and CDR2 sequences are SGHTA and FQGNSA. The CDR3 reads CASSRAPRENQPQHF. The CDR3, as DNA: TGTGCCAGCAGCAGGGCCCCCAGGGAGAATCAGCCCCAGCATTTT. Combining the CDR3 with reference TRBV7-2 and TRBJ1-5 gives the whole variable domain GAGVSQSPSNKVTEKGKDVELRCDPISGHTALYWYRQSLGQGLEFLIYFQGNSAPDKSGLPSDRFSAERTGGSVSTLTIQRTQQEDSAVYLCASSRAPRENQPQHFGDGTRLSIL.

This clone occurred a few times. This chain uses TRBV10-1 with TRBJ1-3, with TRBD1 as a possible D gene (5 bases). From germline, CDR1 is WNHNN and CDR2 SYGVQD (reference sequence). The germline V and J ends were trimmed by 4 bases and 0 bases, with 19 bases remaining between them. The CDR3 contains 18 residues. The CDR3, as DNA: TGCGCCAGCAGTGTACCCGGGACCCCAGTATACTCTGGAAACACCATATATTTT. Residues: CASSVPGTPVYSGNTIYF.

This rearrangement joins TRBV3-1 (or the pseudogene TRBV3-2) to TRBJ2-7; TRBD2 aligns across 12 bases. Germline V gives CDR1 LGHDT, CDR2 YNNKEL (reference sequence). The CDR3 consists of 16 residues. V dropped 0 bases and J dropped 9; count of bases not matched to a gene: 9. The CDR3 is CASSQETTSGSGRQYF. DNA for the CDR3: TGTGCCAGCAGCCAAGAAACGACTAGCGGGAGTGGAAGGCAGTACTTC.

The chain combines TRBV28 with TRBJ2-7, with 7 bases matching TRBD2. Trimming at V came to 3 bases and at J to 3 bases, leaving 8 bases not matched to a gene. Germline CDR1 MDHEN, CDR2 SYDVKM. This CDR3 spans 15 amino acids. The CDR3 region has the DNA TGTGCCAGCAGTTTTCCGGGACTAAACCTCTACGAGCAGTACTTC. Translating gives CASSFPGLNLYEQYF.

The chain joins TRBV6-5 to TRBJ2-7, with D possibly TRBD1 on 5 matching bases. CDR1 and CDR2 from the germline V gene are MNHEY and SVGAGI. V lost 6 bases to trimming and J lost 1 base, with 16 bases between them. CDR3 length: 15 amino acids. DNA for the CDR3: TGTGCCAGCAGGATTGGGAAAGGGGAATCCTACGAGCAGTACTTC. It yields the protein CASRIGKGESYEQYF.

The V call is TRBV27, the J call TRBJ2-1; D possibly matches TRBD1 or TRBD2 (5 bases each). The CDR3 has 17 amino acids. Trimming took off 2 bases at V and 0 bases at J, with 14 bases between the two ends. CDR1 MNHEY and CDR2 SMNVEV come from the germline V gene (reference sequence). Here the CDR3 reads CASSLMLGVRSYNEQFF. The CDR3 nucleotides read TGTGCCAGCAGTTTAATGTTGGGGGTACGCTCCTACAATGAGCAGTTCTTC.

V is TRBV10-2 and J is TRBJ1-1, with unresolved D. Germline CDR1 and CDR2: WSHSY and SAAADI. Trimming removed 2 bases at V and 3 bases at J, with 10 bases between. The CDR3 is made up of 14 amino acids. The CDR3 protein is CASSEEGGDTEAFF. Here the CDR3 DNA reads TGCGCCAGCAGTGAGGAGGGCGGGGACACTGAAGCTTTCTTT.

V usage is TRBV6-5 and J usage is TRBJ1-5; tentatively, D is TRBD1 (6 bases). Germline V gene lookup returns CDR1 MNHEY and CDR2 SVGAGI. CDR3 length: 14 residues. Between the trimmed V and J ends, which lost 5 bases and 5 bases, there was a span of 13 bases. CDR3: CASSLAGVDQPQHF. CDR3 in DNA: TGTGCCAGCAGTCTCGCAGGGGTAGATCAGCCCCAGCATTTT.

The chain links TRBV7-2 to TRBJ2-7, with D uncertain. The CDR3 is made up of 13 amino acids. Trimming removed 5 bases at V and 3 bases at J, with 11 bases between. Germline V gene sequence: CDR1 SGHTA, CDR2 FQGNSA. CDR3 coding DNA: TGTGCCAGCAGCCGGTCGAACTTCTACGAGCAGTACTTC. It translates to CASSRSNFYEQYF.

CDR3 nucleotides: TGTGCCAGCAGTGAGAGGGGGCGGGTGAACACTGAAGCTTTCTTT. Its protein product is CASSERGRVNTEAFF. The chain combines TRBV6-1 with TRBJ1-1; 7 nucleotides agree with TRBD1. Germline-derived CDR1 and CDR2 are MNHNS and SASEGT. Unmatched junction bases numbered 4, after V lost 3 bases and J lost 0 bases. This CDR3 comprises 15 residues.

This sequence joins TRBV7-9 and TRBJ2-3; TRBD1 agrees at 9 bases. Germline V CDR1 and CDR2: SEHNR, FQNEAQ (reference sequence). V lost 4 bases to trimming and J lost 0 bases; unmatched junction nucleotides: 2. CDR3 size: 15 residues. CDR3 loop: CASSSDRGSTDTQYF. Written as DNA, the CDR3 is TGTGCCAGCAGCTCGGACAGGGGAAGCACAGATACGCAGTATTTT.

The V call is TRBV6-5, the J call TRBJ1-5; D uncertain. V lost 2 bases and J lost 2, with 7 bases in between. CDR1 MNHEY and CDR2 SVGAGI come from the germline V gene. The CDR3 extends over 14 amino acids. In nucleotides, the CDR3 is TGTGCCAGCAGTTACAGGGAGGGCAATCAGCCCCAGCATTTT. It translates to CASSYREGNQPQHF.

The rearrangement uses TRBV3-1 (or the pseudogene TRBV3-2) and TRBJ1-2; D uncertain. Trimming removed 0 bases at V and 5 bases at J, with 10 bases between. There are 14 residues in the CDR3. CDR1 and CDR2 (germline): LGHDT, YNNKEL (reference sequence). The CDR3 coding sequence is TGTGCCAGCAGCCAAGAGTGGCAGACATATGGCTACACCTTC. Translation: CASSQEWQTYGYTF.

The rearrangement uses TRBV10-1 and TRBJ2-7, with unresolved D. Trimming stripped 3 bases from V and 0 bases from J, with 6 bases between. The CDR3 runs to 13 residues. Per germline, CDR1 WNHNN and CDR2 SYGVQD (reference sequence). CDR3 sequence (DNA): TGCGCCAGCAGTGATTTTACCTCCTACGAGCAGTACTTC. This encodes CASSDFTSYEQYF.

The V and J genes are TRBV7-8 and TRBJ1-5; D remains unclear. CDR1 and CDR2 from the germline V gene are SGHVS and FQNEAQ. This CDR3 has 14 amino acids. Trimming left V 3 bases short and J 3 bases short, with 9 bases between. CDR3 bases: TGTGCCAGCAGCTTTTTCGAATTCAATCAGCCCCAGCATTTT. Its protein is CASSFFEFNQPQHF.

The V gene is TRBV28, the J gene TRBJ2-3; no definite D call. Trimming removed 8 bases from V and 4 bases from J, with 13 bases in between. CDR1 and CDR2 (germline): MDHEN, SYDVKM. The CDR3 has 13 amino acids. In DNA form, the CDR3 reads TGTGCCAGCGTTTTCCGGAACCCAGATACGCAGTATTTT. It is translated as CASVFRNPDTQYF.

This rearrangement joins TRBV19 to TRBJ1-4; D is unresolved. Looked up from germline, CDR1 is LNHDA and CDR2 is SQIVND (reference sequence). The CDR3 has 14 residues. The V and J ends lost 5 bases and 5 bases respectively, with 12 bases between them. This CDR3 reads CASSPRWVNEKLFF. The DNA for the CDR3 is TGTGCCAGTAGTCCCCGGTGGGTCAATGAAAAACTGTTTTTT.

The chain recombines TRBV28 with TRBJ2-7; tentatively, D is TRBD1 or TRBD2 (5 bases each). With 6 bases removed from V and 2 bases from J, the gap between germline ends came to 14 bases. Germline V CDR1 and CDR2: MDHEN, SYDVKM. The CDR3 extends over 14 amino acids. The CDR3 coding sequence is TGTGCCAGCAGGGACGAGGGACGGACCTACGAGCAGTACTTC. Translated, it gives CASRDEGRTYEQYF.

The J gene is TRBJ1-5, the V gene TRBV27, with a possible D match to TRBD1 (6 bases). The germline CDR1 and CDR2 sequences are MNHEY and SMNVEV (reference sequence). This CDR3 contains 13 residues. Deletions cut 0 bases from V and 7 bases from J, with 7 bases between. DNA for the CDR3: TGTGCCAGCAGTTTATCAGGGGGGCAGCCCCAGCATTTT. Its protein product is CASSLSGGQPQHF.